Sequencing of this T cell receptor (beta chain) was carried out in a study of shared clonotypes between healthy human individuals. Only in-frame clones appear in the TCRdb table, and some are missing; sequencing was by immunoSEQ multiplex PCR. The sample yields about 2.3 million clones, more than 85% seen once. The CDR3 totals 14 residues. The germline CDR1 and CDR2 sequences are MNHNS and SASEGT. Trimming took 0 bases from V and 5 from J, leaving 7 bases between them. Sequenced: naive CD4+ T cells from PBMCs. This sample's subset: CD45RA+ positively selected. The chain employs TRBV6-1 and TRBJ1-4; D might be TRBD1 (5 bases). The sequence derives from a man aged 18 to 29 in good health. Some clones in this sample may be carry-over from other donors' samples. CDR3 loop: CASSEAYRNEKLFF. CDR3 DNA: TGTGCCAGCAGTGAAGCGTACAGGAATGAAAAACTGTTTTTT.